This T cell receptor beta chain was retrieved from a study of T cells of healthy individuals. Germline values: CDR1 SGHRS, CDR2 YFSETQ. V dropped 2 bases and J dropped 11; count of bases not matched to a gene: 16. The CDR3 runs 17 residues. MiXCR, run by TCRdb on the 5' RACE reads, gives a single entry per CDR3 protein. The data contain 85,000 to 100,000 distinct CDR3 sequences, roughly 15% of them singletons. This clonotype came up many times. This TCR was sampled from a human donor in good health. The V and J genes are TRBV5-1 and TRBJ2-3; TRBD2 matches 11 bases. In DNA, the CDR3 is TGCGCCAGCAGCTTCGACAGGGGACTAGCGGATACAAATGGGCAGTATTTT. Protein sequence: CASSFDRGLADTNGQYF.